The T cell receptor beta chain described here comes from a study of blood T cell repertoires in COVID-19. Whole-study context: Samples taken during acute and convalescent COVID-19 were collected in the United States, Italy and Spain. Sample material is recorded as cDNA or gDNA derived from T cells, B-cell-depleted T cells, or PBMCs.

Germline lookup yields CDR1 SGHDT and CDR2 YYEEEE. This CDR3 comprises 14 residues. V lost 0 bases and J lost 8, with 14 bases in between. Generated by immunoSEQ multiplex PCR, the TCRdb table keeps only in-frame clones and is missing some. Here the sample spans fewer than 250,000 clones, around four fifths being singletons. The TCR originated in a woman aged 55-75 years with active or convalescent COVID-19. This chain links TRBV5-6 with TRBJ1-1, with D possibly being TRBD1 (6 bases). The sample consisted of peripheral blood. The CDR3 sequence is CASSLAGGGGEAFF. The CDR3 nucleotides read TGTGCCAGCAGCTTGGCCGGTGGGGGCGGGGAAGCTTTCTTT. The variable domain in full, with the rest retrieved from reference TRBV5-6 and TRBJ1-1, is DAGVTQSPTHLIKTRGQQVTLRCSPKSGHDTVSWYQQALGQGPQFIFQYYEEEERQRGNFPDRFSGHQFPNYSSELNVNALLLGDSALYLCASSLAGGGGEAFFGQGTRLTVV.